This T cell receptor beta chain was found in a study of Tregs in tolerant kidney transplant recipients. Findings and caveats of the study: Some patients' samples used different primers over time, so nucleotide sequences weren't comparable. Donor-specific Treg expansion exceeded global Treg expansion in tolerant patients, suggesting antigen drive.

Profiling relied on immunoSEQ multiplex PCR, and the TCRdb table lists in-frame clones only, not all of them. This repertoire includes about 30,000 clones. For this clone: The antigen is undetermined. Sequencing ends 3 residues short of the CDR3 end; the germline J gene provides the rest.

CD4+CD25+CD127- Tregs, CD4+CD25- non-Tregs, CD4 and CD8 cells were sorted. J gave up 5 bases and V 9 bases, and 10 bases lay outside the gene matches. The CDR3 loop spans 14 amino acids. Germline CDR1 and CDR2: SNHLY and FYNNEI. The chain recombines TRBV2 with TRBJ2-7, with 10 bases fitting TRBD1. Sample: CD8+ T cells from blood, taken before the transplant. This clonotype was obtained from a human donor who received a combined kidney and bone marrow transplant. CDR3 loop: CARSPGQGINEQYF. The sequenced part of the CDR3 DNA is TGTGCCAGGTCCCCGGGACAGGGGATCAACGAG.